The 30 T cell receptor beta chains listed next were all sequenced from one sample in a study of cytomegalovirus exposure and HLA in healthy donors. Both 60 Vbeta primers and 13 Jbeta primers went into the PCR. Measured with immunoSEQ multiplex PCR; TCRdb has only the in-frame clones, and not every one. The sample comprises fewer than 200,000 clones, about three quarters of which are singletons, and about 2.4% rests with the top ten. Input material: PBMCs. The receptors were sampled from a woman aged 40 to 50 in good health and CMV-seropositive.

This clone was detected a few times. This chain joins TRBV30 and TRBJ1-1; D gene uncertain. This CDR3 contains 12 residues. V lost 4 bases, J lost 4 bases, and 10 bases lay in between. Germline V gene lookup returns CDR1 GTSNPN and CDR2 SVGIG (reference sequence). CDR3 DNA: TGTGCCTGGACTTCCTCGGGCACTGAAGCTTTCTTT. Its protein product is CAWTSSGTEAFF.

V gene TRBV4-1 combines with J gene TRBJ2-3; TRBD2 matches at 10 bases. The CDR3 has 17 residues. In germline, CDR1 is MGHRA, CDR2 YSYEKL. Unmatched junction bases numbered 8, after V lost 3 bases and J lost 2 bases. The chain's CDR3 is CASSQPSGGRYTDTQYF. As DNA, the CDR3 is TGCGCCAGCAGCCAGCCTAGCGGGGGCCGCTACACAGATACGCAGTATTTT.

The V and J genes are TRBV14 and TRBJ2-7; 8 bases are shared with TRBD1. CDR1 SGHDN and CDR2 FVKESK come from the germline V gene. V dropped 4 bases and J dropped 6; count of bases not matched to a gene: 8. The CDR3 spans 14 residues. DNA for the CDR3: TGTGCCAGCAGCCGATTAGGACAGGGAGGCGAGCAGTACTTC. Translating it yields CASSRLGQGGEQYF. The whole variable domain, remainder taken from reference TRBV14 and TRBJ2-7, is EAGVTQFPSHSVIEKGQTVTLRCDPISGHDNLYWYRRVMGKEIKFLLHFVKESKQDESGMPNNRFLAERTGGTYSTLKVQPAELEDSGVYFCASSRLGQGGEQYFGPGTRLTVT.

This chain uses TRBV29-1 with TRBJ2-3; D remains ambiguous. V gave up 7 bases and J gave up 3 bases, with 14 bases separating them. The germline V gene has CDR1 SQVTM and CDR2 ANQGSEA. The CDR3 is 13 residues long. The CDR3 nucleotides read TGCAGCGCCGAGCGCGGCCCTACAGATACGCAGTATTTT. It codes for CSAERGPTDTQYF.

The genes are TRBV7-9 and TRBJ1-1; TRBD1 aligns across 7 bases. This CDR3 has 16 residues. The junction had 6 bases not matched to a gene; V was cut back by 1 base and J by 1 base. CDR1 and CDR2 from the germline V gene are SEHNR and FQNEAQ (reference sequence). As DNA, the CDR3 is TGTGCCAGCAGCTTAGGAGTGGGACAGCCGAACACTGAAGCTTTCTTT. Its translation: CASSLGVGQPNTEAFF.

The rearrangement uses TRBV6-5 and TRBJ1-2; 10 nucleotides align to TRBD1. The CDR3 length is 15 residues. V was clipped by 5 bases and J by 4 bases; unmatched bases: 7. The germline V gene encodes CDR1 MNHEY and CDR2 SVGAGI. CDR3 region: CASSLRDRGLYGYTF. CDR3 in DNA: TGTGCCAGCAGTCTCCGGGACAGGGGACTCTATGGCTACACCTTC.

This clone appeared a few times. This chain joins TRBV10-2 and TRBJ1-2; D might be TRBD1 (6 bases). The germline CDR1 and CDR2 sequences are WSHSY and SAAADI. This CDR3 contains 16 residues. Trimming took off 4 bases at V and 2 bases at J, with 17 bases between the two ends. The CDR3 is CASSARGAIVNYGYTF. CDR3 nucleotides: TGCGCCAGCAGTGCCCGGGGGGCGATAGTGAACTATGGCTACACCTTC.

The rearrangement uses TRBV5-6 and TRBJ1-5, with D perhaps TRBD1 (6 bases). Trimming shortened V by 1 base and J by 5 bases, and 13 bases separated the two germline ends. Per the germline V gene, CDR1 is SGHDT and CDR2 is YYEEEE. The CDR3 is 15 amino acids. The CDR3, as DNA: TGTGCCAGCAGCTTGACAGGGACACCTTATCAGCCCCAGCATTTT. Translated, it gives CASSLTGTPYQPQHF.

The chain carries TRBV30 and TRBJ1-1, with D possibly being TRBD1 (6 bases). The length of the CDR3 is 13 residues. CDR1 and CDR2 (germline): GTSNPN, SVGIG (reference sequence). With 0 bases removed from V and 4 bases from J, the gap between germline ends came to 9 bases. CDR3 sequence reads: CAWSVQGFTEAFF. CDR3 nucleotides: TGTGCCTGGAGTGTACAGGGCTTCACTGAAGCTTTCTTT.

The gene calls are TRBV7-9 and TRBJ2-3, with TRBD2 matching 12 bases. Trimming at V came to 6 bases and at J to 4 bases, leaving 5 bases not matched to a gene. Germline V lookup: CDR1 SEHNR, CDR2 FQNEAQ (reference sequence). The CDR3 sequence is 15 residues long. The CDR3 region has the DNA TGTGCCAGCAGTTTGCTAGCGGGAGGGTCAGATACGCAGTATTTT. The encoded protein is CASSLLAGGSDTQYF.

V gene TRBV4-1 combines with J gene TRBJ1-5; D perhaps matches TRBD1 (6 bases). V shed 1 base and J shed 2 bases, with 24 bases lying between them. Germline values: CDR1 MGHRA, CDR2 YSYEKL. The CDR3 is made up of 20 amino acids. The CDR3 sequence is CASSQAIGRGGRVGNQPQHF. CDR3 nucleotides: TGCGCCAGCAGCCAAGCCATCGGAAGAGGGGGTAGGGTTGGCAATCAGCCCCAGCATTTT.

V is TRBV11-3 and J is TRBJ2-7; D unresolved. CDR1 and CDR2 (germline): SGHNT, YENEEA. This CDR3 contains 14 residues. V was pared by 1 base and J by 4 bases, with 11 bases between. This CDR3 reads CASSLVTETYEQYF. CDR3 in DNA: TGTGCCAGCAGCTTAGTAACAGAGACGTACGAGCAGTACTTC.

The V call is TRBV4-3, the J call TRBJ2-3; 9 bases agree with TRBD1. The V segment lost 1 base and the J segment 5 bases; nucleotides outside the gene matches: 1. Germline loops: CDR1 LGHNA, CDR2 YSLEER. This CDR3 has 14 amino acids. The CDR3 protein is CASSQGQGVDTQYF. In nucleotides, the CDR3 is TGCGCCAGCAGCCAAGGACAGGGGGTAGATACGCAGTATTTT.

The V and J genes are TRBV11-2 and TRBJ2-7; TRBD2 matches 7 bases. After removal of 1 base from V and 5 bases from J, the junction contained 2 bases not matched to a gene. The CDR3 has 13 residues. Germline CDR1 SGHAT, CDR2 FQNNGV. This CDR3 reads CASSLAGGNEQYF. CDR3 DNA: TGTGCCAGCAGCTTAGCGGGAGGAAACGAGCAGTACTTC.

This chain joins TRBV5-1 and TRBJ2-3; TRBD2 aligns across 7 bases. Per the germline V gene, CDR1 is SGHRS and CDR2 is YFSETQ. The CDR3 totals 13 residues. The V and J ends lost 7 bases and 0 bases, in that order; junction bases with no gene match: 2. CDR3 amino acids: CASFSGSTDTQYF. The CDR3 DNA reads as TGCGCCAGCTTTAGCGGGAGCACAGATACGCAGTATTTT.

CDR3 coding DNA: TGTGCCAGCTCACCTAGACAGGGGGTGGTCTCTGGGGCCAACGTCCTGACTTTC. It translates to CASSPRQGVVSGANVLTF. The chain joins TRBV18 to TRBJ2-6, with 9 bases identical to TRBD1. The V gene's germline CDR1 is KGHSH and CDR2 LQKENI. The trim removed 3 bases at V and 0 bases at J, leaving 6 bases unmatched. The length of the CDR3 is 18 residues. Based on the CDR3 plus reference TRBV18 and TRBJ2-6, the full variable domain is NAGVMQNPRHLVRRRGQEARLRCSPMKGHSHVYWYRQLPEEGLKFMVYLQKENIIDESGMPKERFSAEFPKEGPSILRIQQVVRGDSAAYFCASSPRQGVVSGANVLTFGAGSRLTVL.

The chain employs TRBV27 and TRBJ1-2; maybe TRBD1 (5 bases). CDR3 length: 12 residues. CDR1 MNHEY and CDR2 SMNVEV come from the germline V gene (reference sequence). Trimming took 6 bases from V and 4 from J, leaving 9 bases between them. DNA of the CDR3: TGTGCCAGCAGGCAGGGCGGCTATGGCTACACCTTC. Amino acids: CASRQGGYGYTF.

The gene calls are TRBV2 and TRBJ2-7, with D perhaps TRBD1 (6 bases). V was pared by 6 bases and J by 7 bases, with 13 bases between. This CDR3 comprises 12 residues. CDR1 is SNHLY and CDR2 is FYNNEI in the germline V gene. CDR3 amino acids: CASSTQGREQYF. The CDR3 nucleotides read TGTGCCAGCAGCACACAGGGAAGGGAGCAGTACTTC.

Of note for this clone: The sample carries other DNA sequences with the same CDR3. The chain couples TRBV28 to TRBJ1-6, with TRBD1 matching over 9 bases. This CDR3 has 16 residues. Looked up from germline, CDR1 is MDHEN and CDR2 is SYDVKM. J was trimmed by 0 bases and V by 8 bases; bases with no gene match: 5. The CDR3 region is CASARDRDSYNSPLHF. The CDR3 coding sequence is TGTGCCAGCGCCCGGGACAGGGACTCCTATAATTCACCCCTCCACTTT.

This clone was detected once. V is TRBV30 and J is TRBJ1-1, with 8 nucleotides matching TRBD1. Germline V gene data show CDR1 as GTSNPN and CDR2 as SVGIG (reference sequence). After removal of 8 bases from V and 11 bases from J, the junction contained 7 bases not matched to a gene. There are 10 residues in the CDR3. The CDR3 is CAAQGVSAFF. Written as DNA, the CDR3 is TGTGCCGCACAGGGGGTTTCTGCTTTCTTT.

The J gene is TRBJ2-7, the V gene TRBV19, with D unclear. Per germline, CDR1 LNHDA and CDR2 SQIVND (reference sequence). The V gene lost 3 bases and the J gene lost 1 base, with 10 bases spanning the gap. The length of the CDR3 is 14 residues. CDR3 sequence reads: CASSIGSGSYEQYF. The CDR3 bases are TGTGCCAGTAGTATTGGCTCAGGTTCCTACGAGCAGTACTTC.

The chain employs TRBV6-5 and TRBJ2-7; 8 positions match TRBD1. This CDR3 has 14 residues. J was trimmed by 5 bases and V by 5 bases; bases with no gene match: 8. Germline V gives CDR1 MNHEY, CDR2 SVGAGI. CDR3 in DNA: TGTGCCAGCAGTCAAGGGACAGGCCTCAACGAGCAGTACTTC. Protein sequence: CASSQGTGLNEQYF.

As to this clone: Its ends do not fully match the called genes, so a read error is possible. The chain couples TRBV7-9 to TRBJ1-1, with D hard to call. This CDR3 spans 12 amino acids. Germline V gives CDR1 SEHNR, CDR2 FQNEAQ (reference sequence). CDR3 residues: CSSSSVDTEAFF. In DNA, the CDR3 is TGTTCCAGCAGCTCAGTGGACACTGAAGCTTTCTTT.

This chain joins TRBV11-2 and TRBJ2-7; 8 bases fit TRBD1. The CDR3 loop spans 14 amino acids. Germline CDR1 reads SGHAT; CDR2 reads FQNNGV. With V trimmed by 4 bases and J by 5 bases, 7 bases remained unmatched. Written as DNA, the CDR3 is TGTGCCAGCAGCTCCGGGACAGGACTTAACGAGCAGTACTTC. Translation: CASSSGTGLNEQYF. The whole variable domain, filled in from reference TRBV11-2 and TRBJ2-7, reads EAGVAQSPRYKIIEKRQSVAFWCNPISGHATLYWYQQILGQGPKLLIQFQNNGVVDDSQLPKDRFSAERLKGVDSTLKIQPAKLEDSAVYLCASSSGTGLNEQYFGPGTRLTVT.

The CDR3 region is CASRKASGGFDEQFF. The DNA of the CDR3 is TGTGCCAGCAGGAAAGCTAGCGGGGGGTTTGATGAGCAGTTCTTC. J is TRBJ2-1 and V is TRBV11-2; TRBD2 matches at 11 bases. CDR1 SGHAT and CDR2 FQNNGV come from the germline V gene. CDR3 length: 15 amino acids. The trim removed 6 bases at V and 8 bases at J, leaving 9 bases unmatched. The full variable domain, its missing parts supplied by reference TRBV11-2 and TRBJ2-1, is EAGVAQSPRYKIIEKRQSVAFWCNPISGHATLYWYQQILGQGPKLLIQFQNNGVVDDSQLPKDRFSAERLKGVDSTLKIQPAKLEDSAVYLCASRKASGGFDEQFFGPGTRLTVL.

This clone has a handful of counts. The chain joins TRBV9 to TRBJ1-6, with TRBD1 as a possible D gene (5 bases). Germline values: CDR1 SGDLS, CDR2 YYNGEE. The CDR3 runs to 14 residues. Trimming took off 4 bases at V and 7 bases at J, with 12 bases between the two ends. CDR3: CASSLQGENSPLHF. For the CDR3, the DNA is TGTGCCAGCAGCCTTCAGGGTGAGAATTCACCCCTCCACTTT.

The V call is TRBV5-1, the J call TRBJ2-1; 10 bases align to TRBD1. Germline CDR1 and CDR2: SGHRS and YFSETQ. The CDR3 runs to 16 residues. The V and J ends lost 4 bases and 8 bases, in that order; junction bases with no gene match: 12. The CDR3 is CASSPPLTGGGDEQFF. The CDR3 DNA follows: TGCGCCAGCAGCCCCCCTCTGACAGGGGGCGGCGATGAGCAGTTCTTC.

The rearrangement links TRBV19 to TRBJ1-3; TRBD1 might be the D (6 bases). Between the trimmed V and J ends, which lost 3 bases and 4 bases, there was a span of 13 bases. Germline loops: CDR1 LNHDA, CDR2 SQIVND (reference sequence). The CDR3 is made up of 15 amino acids. In nucleotides, the CDR3 is TGTGCCAGTAGTATGAGGAACGACAGGGGAAACACCATATATTTT. Translated, it gives CASSMRNDRGNTIYF.

The chain joins TRBV27 to TRBJ2-5; 7 nucleotides match TRBD2. Trimming took 6 bases from V and 1 from J; bases not matched to a gene: 8. The CDR3 has 15 residues. Germline loops: CDR1 MNHEY, CDR2 SMNVEV (reference sequence). DNA of the CDR3: TGTGCCAGCAGCCTCATCCGGACTAGCCAAGAGACCCAGTACTTC. Residues: CASSLIRTSQETQYF.

The chain uses TRBV6-5 and TRBJ1-2; possible D gene TRBD1, 5 bases. V was shortened by 2 bases and J by 5 bases, with 18 bases between the two germline ends. Germline V CDR1 and CDR2: MNHEY, SVGAGI. The CDR3 spans 16 residues. The CDR3 DNA reads as TGTGCCAGCAGTTACCGACAGACCTCAACCTCGTATGGCTACACCTTC. This encodes CASSYRQTSTSYGYTF.